A single count supports the clone carrying this T cell receptor (beta chain). The antigen is not known. This sample was taken from a study of cytomegalovirus exposure and HLA in healthy donors. Turning to the study itself: A later analysis reported the same platform for the 100 to 150 validation repertoires and the 666 first-cohort repertoires.

Study conclusions and caveats: The study designated roughly 150 TCR beta chains cytomegalovirus-associated.

Clones were read by immunoSEQ multiplex PCR, and TCRdb kept only the in-frame ones, dropping some. The repertoire consists of some 180,000 clones, with around nine tenths occurring once and the leading ten covering 6% to 8%. Trimming left V 4 bases short and J 0 bases short, with 10 bases between. Germline V gives CDR1 MNHEY, CDR2 SVGAGI. The CDR3 runs 15 residues. The chain carries TRBV6-5 and TRBJ1-3; D unresolved. Sequencing used PBMCs. This sequence was found in a man aged 25-40 years in good health and CMV-seropositive. The CDR3 DNA reads TGTGCCAGCAGTTCCGGACTGATCTCTGGAAACACCATATATTTT. Translated: CASSSGLISGNTIYF.